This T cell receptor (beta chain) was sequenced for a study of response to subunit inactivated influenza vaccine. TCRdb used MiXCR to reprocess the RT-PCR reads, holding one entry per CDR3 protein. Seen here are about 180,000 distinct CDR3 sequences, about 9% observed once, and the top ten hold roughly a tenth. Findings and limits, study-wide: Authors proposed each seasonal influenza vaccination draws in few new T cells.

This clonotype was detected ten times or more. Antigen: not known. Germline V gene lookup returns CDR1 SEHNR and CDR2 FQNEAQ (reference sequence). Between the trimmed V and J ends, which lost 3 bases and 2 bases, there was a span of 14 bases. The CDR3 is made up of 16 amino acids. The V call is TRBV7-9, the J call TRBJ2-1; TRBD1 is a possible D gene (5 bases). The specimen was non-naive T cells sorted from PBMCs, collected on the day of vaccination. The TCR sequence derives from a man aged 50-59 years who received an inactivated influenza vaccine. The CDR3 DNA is TGTGCCAGCAGCTTTAGGCAGGGAATGCCCTACAATGAGCAGTTCTTC. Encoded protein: CASSFRQGMPYNEQFF. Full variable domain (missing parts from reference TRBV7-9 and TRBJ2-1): DTGVSQNPRHKITKRGQNVTFRCDPISEHNRLYWYRQTLGQGPEFLTYFQNEAQLEKSRLLSDRFSAERPKGSFSTLEIQRTEQGDSAMYLCASSFRQGMPYNEQFFGPGTRLTVL.